This T cell receptor (beta chain) originates from a study of blood T cell repertoires in COVID-19. Study-level background: COVID-19 samples, acute and convalescent, were from the United States, Italy and Spain. T cells, B-cell-depleted T cells, or PBMCs supplied cDNA or gDNA.

V trimming: 4 bases; J trimming: 5 bases; junction bases outside the gene matches: 11. This CDR3 comprises 14 residues. In germline, CDR1 is GTSNPN, CDR2 SVGIG (reference sequence). In the original workflow: Estimation of nucleated cell counts relied on the amplification of reference gene primers. TCRdb keeps only in-frame clones here, not all; method: immunoSEQ multiplex PCR. Clone size and the V and J calls come from that table; the DNA yielded D and trimming. This table has approximately 220,000 clones, roughly four fifths appearing once. This sequence was found in a woman in her seventies with acute or convalescent COVID-19. Sequences were obtained from peripheral blood. The rearrangement uses TRBV30 and TRBJ2-7; 7 nucleotides agree with TRBD2. CDR3: CAWTWGGSGDEQYF. Written as DNA, the CDR3 is TGTGCCTGGACCTGGGGGGGATCGGGGGACGAGCAGTACTTC. Supplemented by reference TRBV30 and TRBJ2-7, the full variable domain reads SQTIHQWPATLVQPVGSPLSLECTVEGTSNPNLYWYRQAAGRGLQLLFYSVGIGQISSEVPQNLSASRPQDRQFILSSKKLLLSDSGFYLCAWTWGGSGDEQYFGPGTRLTVT.